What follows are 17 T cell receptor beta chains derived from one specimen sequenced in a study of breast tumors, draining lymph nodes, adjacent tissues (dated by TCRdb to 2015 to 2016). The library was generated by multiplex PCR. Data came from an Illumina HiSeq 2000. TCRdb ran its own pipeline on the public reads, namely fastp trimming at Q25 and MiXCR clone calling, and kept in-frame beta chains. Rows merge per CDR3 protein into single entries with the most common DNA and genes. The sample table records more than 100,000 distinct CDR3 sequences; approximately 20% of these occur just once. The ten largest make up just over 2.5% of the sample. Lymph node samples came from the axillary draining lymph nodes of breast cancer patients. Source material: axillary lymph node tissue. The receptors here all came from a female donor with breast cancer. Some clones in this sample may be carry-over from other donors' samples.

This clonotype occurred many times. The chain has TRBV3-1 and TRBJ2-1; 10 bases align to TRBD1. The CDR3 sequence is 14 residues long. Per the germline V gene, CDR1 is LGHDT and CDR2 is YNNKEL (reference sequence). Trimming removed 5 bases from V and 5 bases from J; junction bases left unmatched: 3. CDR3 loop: CASSRTGGNNEQFF. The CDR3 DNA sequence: TGTGCCAGCAGCAGGACAGGGGGTAACAATGAGCAGTTCTTC.

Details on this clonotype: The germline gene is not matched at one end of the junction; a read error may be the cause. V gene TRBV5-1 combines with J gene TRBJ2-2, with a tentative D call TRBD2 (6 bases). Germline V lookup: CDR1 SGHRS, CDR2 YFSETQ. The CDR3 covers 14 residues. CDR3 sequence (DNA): TGCGCCAGCAGCTACCTAGCGAACTCCGGGGAGCTGTTTTTT. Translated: CASSYLANSGELFF.

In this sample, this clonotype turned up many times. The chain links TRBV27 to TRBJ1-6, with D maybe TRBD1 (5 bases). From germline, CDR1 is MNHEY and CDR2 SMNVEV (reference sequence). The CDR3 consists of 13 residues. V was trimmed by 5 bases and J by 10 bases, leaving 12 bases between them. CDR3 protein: CASSTGELSPLHF. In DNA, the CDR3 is TGTGCCAGCAGTACAGGAGAATTATCACCCCTCCACTTT.

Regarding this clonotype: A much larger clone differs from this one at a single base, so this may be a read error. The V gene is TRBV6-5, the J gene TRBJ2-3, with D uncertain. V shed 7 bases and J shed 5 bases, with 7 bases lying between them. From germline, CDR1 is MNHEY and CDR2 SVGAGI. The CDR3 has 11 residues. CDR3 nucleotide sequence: TGTGCCAGCACAGCTCAAGATACGCAGTATTTT. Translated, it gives CASTAQDTQYF.

CDR3 sequence: CASSQANWGAGANVLTF. The DNA for the CDR3 is TGCGCCAGCAGCCAGGCGAATTGGGGTGCAGGGGCCAACGTCCTGACTTTC. This rearrangement joins TRBV4-1 to TRBJ2-6; D not resolved. Germline V lookup: CDR1 MGHRA, CDR2 YSYEKL. CDR3 size: 17 residues. V gave up 3 bases and J gave up 4 bases, with 16 bases separating them.

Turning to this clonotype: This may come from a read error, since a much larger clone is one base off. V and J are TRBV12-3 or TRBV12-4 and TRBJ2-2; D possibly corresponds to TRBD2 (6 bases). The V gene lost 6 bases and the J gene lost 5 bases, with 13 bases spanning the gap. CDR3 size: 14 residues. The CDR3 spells CASRWRGPTGELFF. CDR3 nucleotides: TGTGCCAGCAGATGGAGGGGACCGACCGGGGAGCTGTTTTTT.

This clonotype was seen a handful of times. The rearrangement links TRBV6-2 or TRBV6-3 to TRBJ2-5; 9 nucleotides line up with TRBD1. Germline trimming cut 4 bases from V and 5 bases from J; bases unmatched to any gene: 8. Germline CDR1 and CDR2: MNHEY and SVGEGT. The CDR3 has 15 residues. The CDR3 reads CASSSTGGDWETQYF. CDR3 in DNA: TGTGCCAGCAGTTCTACAGGGGGCGACTGGGAGACCCAGTACTTC.

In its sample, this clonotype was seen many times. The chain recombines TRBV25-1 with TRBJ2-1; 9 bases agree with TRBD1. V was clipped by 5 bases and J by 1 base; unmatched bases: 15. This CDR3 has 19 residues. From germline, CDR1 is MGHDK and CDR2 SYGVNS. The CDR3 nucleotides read TGTGCCAGCAGTCCTAACCCGGGACAGGGAAGAAGGTCCTACAATGAGCAGTTCTTC. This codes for CASSPNPGQGRRSYNEQFF.

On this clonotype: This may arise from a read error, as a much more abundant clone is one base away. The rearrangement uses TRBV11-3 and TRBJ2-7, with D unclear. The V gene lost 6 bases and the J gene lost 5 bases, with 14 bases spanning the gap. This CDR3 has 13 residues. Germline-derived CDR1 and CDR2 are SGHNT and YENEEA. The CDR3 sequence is CASSPRSFHEQYF. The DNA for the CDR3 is TGTGCCAGCAGTCCCCGGTCCTTTCACGAGCAGTACTTC.

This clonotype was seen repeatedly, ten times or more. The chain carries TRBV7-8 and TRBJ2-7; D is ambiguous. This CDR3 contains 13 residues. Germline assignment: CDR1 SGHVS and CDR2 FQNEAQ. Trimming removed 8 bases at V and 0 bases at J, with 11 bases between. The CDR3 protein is CASGRTRSYEQYF. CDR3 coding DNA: TGTGCCAGCGGCAGGACCCGCTCCTACGAGCAGTACTTC.

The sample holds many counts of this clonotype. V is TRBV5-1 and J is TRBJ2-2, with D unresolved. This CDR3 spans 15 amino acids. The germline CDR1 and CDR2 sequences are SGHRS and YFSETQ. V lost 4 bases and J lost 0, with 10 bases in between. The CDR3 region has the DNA TGCGCCAGCAGCGTAGACGCTGCGAACACCGGGGAGCTGTTTTTT. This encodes CASSVDAANTGELFF.

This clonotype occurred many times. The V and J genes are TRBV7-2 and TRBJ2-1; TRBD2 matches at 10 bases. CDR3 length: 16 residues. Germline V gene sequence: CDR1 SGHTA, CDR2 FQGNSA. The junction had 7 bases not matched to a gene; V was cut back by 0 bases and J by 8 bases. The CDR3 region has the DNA TGTGCCAGCAGCTTAGCCCCGGCTAGCGGGAGCTATGAGCAGTTCTTC. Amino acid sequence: CASSLAPASGSYEQFF.

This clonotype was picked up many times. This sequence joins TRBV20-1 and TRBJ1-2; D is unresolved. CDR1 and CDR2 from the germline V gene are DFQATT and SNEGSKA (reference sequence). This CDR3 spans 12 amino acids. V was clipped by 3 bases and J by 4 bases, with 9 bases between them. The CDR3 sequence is CSASGVSYGYTF. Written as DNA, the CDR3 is TGCAGTGCTAGCGGGGTTTCCTATGGCTACACCTTC.

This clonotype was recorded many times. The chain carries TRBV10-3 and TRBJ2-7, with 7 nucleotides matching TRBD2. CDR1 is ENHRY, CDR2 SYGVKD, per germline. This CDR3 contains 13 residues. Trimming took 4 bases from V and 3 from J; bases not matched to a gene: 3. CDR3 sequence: CAISVASGYEQYF. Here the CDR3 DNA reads TGTGCCATCAGTGTGGCTAGCGGCTACGAGCAGTACTTC.

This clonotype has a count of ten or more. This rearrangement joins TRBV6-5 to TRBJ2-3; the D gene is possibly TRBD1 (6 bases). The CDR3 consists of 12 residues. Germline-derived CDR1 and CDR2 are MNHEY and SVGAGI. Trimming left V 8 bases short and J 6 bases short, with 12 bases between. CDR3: CASGNRADTQYF. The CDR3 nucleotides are TGTGCCAGCGGTAACAGGGCGGATACGCAGTATTTT.

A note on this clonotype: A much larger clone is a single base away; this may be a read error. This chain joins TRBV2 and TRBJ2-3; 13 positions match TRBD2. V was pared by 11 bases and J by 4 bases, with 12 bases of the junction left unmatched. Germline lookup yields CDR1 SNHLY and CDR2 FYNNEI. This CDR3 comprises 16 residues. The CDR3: CAGTHGLAGAADTQYF. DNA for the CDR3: TGTGCCGGCACCCATGGACTAGCGGGAGCTGCAGATACGCAGTATTTT.

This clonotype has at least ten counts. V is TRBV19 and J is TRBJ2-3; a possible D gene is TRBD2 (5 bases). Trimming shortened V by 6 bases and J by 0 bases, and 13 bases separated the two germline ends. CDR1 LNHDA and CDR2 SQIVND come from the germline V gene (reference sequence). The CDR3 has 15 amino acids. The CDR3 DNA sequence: TGTGCCAGTAGACTGACTATCCTAAGCACAGATACGCAGTATTTT. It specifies CASRLTILSTDTQYF. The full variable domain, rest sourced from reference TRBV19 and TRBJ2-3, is DGGITQSPKYLFRKEGQNVTLSCEQNLNHDAMYWYRQDPGQGLRLIYYSQIVNDFQKGDIAEGYSVSREKKESFPLTVTSAQKNPTAFYLCASRLTILSTDTQYFGPGTRLTVL.